This passage covers 29 T cell receptor beta chains from one sample sequenced in a study of T cell responses to AZD1222 COVID-19 vaccine. Sequencing used immunoSEQ multiplex PCR; TCRdb keeps in-frame clones, though not all of them. The sample contains tens of thousands of clones, roughly 86% of which appear only once. The specimen comprised peripheral blood, sampled on day 0 of AZD1222 vaccination. The receptors derive from an adult in good health.

This clone has only a few counts. The V call is TRBV9, the J call TRBJ2-2; D tentatively reads TRBD1 or TRBD2 (6 bases each). Germline V CDR1 and CDR2: SGDLS, YYNGEE. Trimming removed 0 bases from V and 5 bases from J, with 14 bases in between. The CDR3 extends over 16 amino acids. The CDR3 here is CASSVGLGGGTGELFF. DNA of the CDR3: TGTGCCAGCAGCGTAGGACTAGGGGGTGGAACCGGGGAGCTGTTTTTT. The variable domain in full, completed from reference TRBV9 and TRBJ2-2, reads DSGVTQTPKHLITATGQRVTLRCSPRSGDLSVYWYQQSLDQGLQFLIQYYNGEERAKGNILERFSAQQFPDLHSELNLSSLELGDSALYFCASSVGLGGGTGELFFGEGSRLTVL.

The J gene is TRBJ1-2, the V gene TRBV19, with TRBD1 matching 8 bases. The length of the CDR3 is 17 residues. CDR1 is LNHDA, CDR2 SQIVND, per germline (reference sequence). Trimming at V came to 3 bases and at J to 3 bases, leaving 12 bases not matched to a gene. Here the CDR3 DNA reads TGTGCCAGTAGTATCCGGACAGGGTTCACAGGGGACTATGGCTACACCTTC. Its translation is CASSIRTGFTGDYGYTF.

This clone was seen once. The V gene is TRBV28, the J gene TRBJ2-5; 7 nucleotides match TRBD1. Trimming cost V 6 bases and J 3 bases; bases outside gene matches: 13. Germline-derived CDR1 and CDR2 are MDHEN and SYDVKM. CDR3 length equals 16 residues. The CDR3 bases are TGTGCCAGCAGCGACGTCGGGACAGTTAAGGAAGAGACCCAGTACTTC. Protein: CASSDVGTVKEETQYF.

V usage is TRBV5-1 and J usage is TRBJ1-3; TRBD1 agrees at 8 bases. The CDR3 spans 16 residues. V shed 0 bases, J shed 0 bases, and the junction held 2 bases outside the gene matches. The germline CDR1 and CDR2 sequences are SGHRS and YFSETQ. DNA for the CDR3: TGCGCCAGCAGCTTGGCCGACAGGGGCTCTGGAAACACCATATATTTT. Amino acids: CASSLADRGSGNTIYF. Variable domain in full (rest from reference TRBV5-1 and TRBJ1-3): KAGVTQTPRYLIKTRGQQVTLSCSPISGHRSVSWYQQTPGQGLQFLFEYFSETQRNKGNFPGRFSGRQFSNSRSEMNVSTLELGDSALYLCASSLADRGSGNTIYFGEGSWLTVV.

The chain carries TRBV6-5 and TRBJ1-4, with a weak D call TRBD1 (6 bases). CDR3 length: 14 amino acids. Germline values: CDR1 MNHEY, CDR2 SVGAGI. Deletions cut 5 bases from V and 7 bases from J, with 14 bases between. This CDR3 is CASSPRGPSEKLFF. CDR3 coding DNA: TGTGCCAGCAGTCCCAGGGGTCCTAGTGAAAAACTGTTTTTT.

The chain joins TRBV11-2 to TRBJ2-1; the match to TRBD1 covers 9 bases. Germline trimming cut 5 bases from V and 7 bases from J; bases unmatched to any gene: 9. The length of the CDR3 is 15 residues. Germline assignment: CDR1 SGHAT and CDR2 FQNNGV. The CDR3 nucleotides are TGTGCCAGCAGCCTGGGGACAGGGATAGAGAATGAGCAGTTCTTC. This encodes CASSLGTGIENEQFF.

V usage is TRBV28 and J usage is TRBJ2-2; no definite D call. The CDR3 consists of 15 residues. Germline CDR1 MDHEN, CDR2 SYDVKM. V lost 8 bases to trimming and J lost 0 bases, with 13 bases between them. CDR3 nucleotides: TGTGCCAGCGGTCTGGGCGGCGCGAACACCGGGGAGCTGTTTTTT. As protein: CASGLGGANTGELFF.

The rearrangement uses TRBV7-9 and TRBJ2-7, with 8 bases lining up with TRBD2. J gave up 2 bases and V 6 bases, and 3 bases lay outside the gene matches. Germline V gene data show CDR1 as SEHNR and CDR2 as FQNEAQ (reference sequence). The CDR3 spans 13 residues. This CDR3 reads CASRTSGTYEQYF. CDR3 coding DNA: TGTGCCAGCAGAACTAGCGGTACCTACGAGCAGTACTTC.

In its sample, this clone was seen a few times. J is TRBJ1-3 and V is TRBV28; D gene uncertain. Deletions cut 5 bases from V and 0 bases from J, with 8 bases between. The germline gives CDR1 MDHEN, CDR2 SYDVKM. There are 14 residues in the CDR3. CDR3 in DNA: TGTGCCAGCAGTACCAGAAGCTCTGGAAACACCATATATTTT. Amino acid sequence: CASSTRSSGNTIYF.

This clone was counted once. The gene calls are TRBV7-9 and TRBJ2-3, with D tentatively TRBD1 or TRBD2 (5 bases each). The germline CDR1 and CDR2 sequences are SEHNR and FQNEAQ (reference sequence). With 8 bases removed from V and 1 base from J, the gap between germline ends came to 13 bases. There are 14 residues in the CDR3. The CDR3 loop is CASGPLGGTDTQYF. In DNA, the CDR3 is TGTGCCAGCGGGCCCCTGGGGGGCACAGATACGCAGTATTTT.

This clone was seen a single time. This CDR3 reads CASSSRGGPYEQYF. DNA of the CDR3: TGTGCCAGCAGTTCTCGGGGGGGGCCCTACGAGCAGTACTTC. This rearrangement joins TRBV27 to TRBJ2-7, with 8 bases identical to TRBD2. The CDR3 length is 14 residues. Per the germline V gene, CDR1 is MNHEY and CDR2 is SMNVEV (reference sequence). Trimming removed 4 bases from V and 2 bases from J; junction bases left unmatched: 4.

This clone was counted once. The CDR3 reads CASSIEGGGSPDTQYF. The CDR3 DNA reads as TGTGCCAGTAGTATAGAAGGAGGTGGGAGCCCAGATACGCAGTATTTT. V and J are TRBV19 and TRBJ2-3, with a tentative D call TRBD2 (5 bases). Trimming cost V 0 bases and J 4 bases, with 14 bases left between them. The CDR3 covers 16 residues. CDR1 and CDR2 from the germline V gene are LNHDA and SQIVND (reference sequence).

The chain employs TRBV6-6 and TRBJ2-1; 12 nucleotides line up with TRBD2. V shed 6 bases, J shed 5 bases, and the junction held 8 bases outside the gene matches. The germline V gene encodes CDR1 MNHNY and CDR2 SVGAGI (reference sequence). The CDR3 has 16 residues. CDR3 amino acids: CASRRSWTSGNNEQFF. CDR3 in DNA: TGTGCCAGCAGACGATCTTGGACTAGCGGGAACAATGAGCAGTTCTTC.

The rearrangement uses TRBV27 and TRBJ2-2; D remains unclear. This CDR3 is 13 amino acids long. CDR1 is MNHEY, CDR2 SMNVEV, per germline (reference sequence). Trimming removed 5 bases from V and 9 bases from J, with 13 bases in between. Here the CDR3 DNA reads TGTGCCAGCAGTACTGATTCCCACCGGGAGCTGTTTTTT. Translated, it gives CASSTDSHRELFF.

A few counts support this clone. V is TRBV11-3 and J is TRBJ2-5; weak D call: TRBD1 (6 bases). With 5 bases removed from V and 0 bases from J, the gap between germline ends came to 16 bases. CDR1 SGHNT and CDR2 YENEEA come from the germline V gene. The CDR3 is 16 amino acids. CDR3 loop: CASSPGPPGDQETQYF. The CDR3 DNA sequence: TGTGCCAGCAGCCCCGGCCCCCCAGGGGACCAAGAGACCCAGTACTTC.

This chain joins TRBV11-2 and TRBJ2-7, with a possible D match to TRBD2 (5 bases). The CDR3 has 12 residues. With 4 bases removed from V and 2 bases from J, the gap between germline ends came to 6 bases. Germline lookup yields CDR1 SGHAT and CDR2 FQNNGV. CDR3 bases: TGTGCCAGCAGCTCCGGGACCTACGAGCAGTACTTC. It translates to CASSSGTYEQYF.

This clone was counted once. V gene TRBV7-3 combines with J gene TRBJ2-1; 9 bases map to TRBD2. In germline, CDR1 is SGHTA, CDR2 FQGTGA. The length of the CDR3 is 15 residues. Trimming at V came to 5 bases and at J to 0 bases, leaving 2 bases not matched to a gene. The CDR3 DNA follows: TGTGCCAGCAGCCGTAGCGGGAGCTCCTACAATGAGCAGTTCTTC. It yields the protein CASSRSGSSYNEQFF.

V gene TRBV3-1 (or the pseudogene TRBV3-2) combines with J gene TRBJ2-2, with D hard to call. The CDR3 contains 15 residues. V was clipped by 1 base and J by 3 bases, with 9 bases between them. CDR1 and CDR2 from the germline V gene are LGHDT and YNNKEL (reference sequence). In DNA, the CDR3 is TGTGCCAGCAGCCAAGTCCCGACACACACCGGGGAGCTGTTTTTT. Its protein product is CASSQVPTHTGELFF.

This chain connects TRBV28 to TRBJ2-2; D not resolved. The V gene's germline CDR1 is MDHEN and CDR2 SYDVKM. Trimming cost V 4 bases and J 0 bases, with 9 bases left between them. The CDR3 is 15 amino acids. CDR3 coding DNA: TGTGCCAGCAGTTCACCGGGCCCGAACACCGGGGAGCTGTTTTTT. Translation: CASSSPGPNTGELFF.

This clone was recorded only once. This chain joins TRBV29-1 and TRBJ2-7; 9 nucleotides align to TRBD1. The germline V gene encodes CDR1 SQVTM and CDR2 ANQGSEA. There are 13 residues in the CDR3. The ends lost 6 bases at V and 7 bases at J; junction bases unmatched: 10. CDR3 residues: CSVTTGGSGEQYF. The DNA for the CDR3 is TGCAGCGTCACGACAGGGGGTTCAGGAGAGCAGTACTTC.

V is TRBV11-3 and J is TRBJ1-3; D uncertain. The CDR3 consists of 19 residues. The V and J ends lost 4 bases and 0 bases respectively, with 22 bases between them. The germline V gene encodes CDR1 SGHNT and CDR2 YENEEA. CDR3 sequence: CASSSRLVKRANSGNTIYF. The CDR3, as DNA: TGTGCCAGCAGCTCCAGATTAGTTAAACGGGCCAACTCTGGAAACACCATATATTTT.

The gene calls are TRBV27 and TRBJ1-6; perhaps TRBD1 as D (5 bases). The CDR3 covers 15 residues. V lost 5 bases to trimming and J lost 9 bases, with 17 bases between them. Germline V gene lookup returns CDR1 MNHEY and CDR2 SMNVEV (reference sequence). The CDR3 coding sequence is TGTGCCAGCAGTACCAGGGCCGGGTATGGTTCACCCCTCCACTTT. The encoded protein is CASSTRAGYGSPLHF.

This chain uses TRBV7-8 with TRBJ1-1; 7 bases align to TRBD1. V dropped 5 bases and J dropped 0; count of bases not matched to a gene: 12. Per the germline V gene, CDR1 is SGHVS and CDR2 is FQNEAQ. This CDR3 is built from 17 residues. For the CDR3, the DNA is TGTGCCAGCAGCCCCAACCCGGGACAGAGACTGAACACTGAAGCTTTCTTT. This translates into CASSPNPGQRLNTEAFF.

The J gene is TRBJ2-7, the V gene TRBV7-3; tentative D call: TRBD2 (5 bases). Trimming took 5 bases from V and 3 from J, leaving 11 bases between them. Germline lookup yields CDR1 SGHTA and CDR2 FQGTGA. CDR3 length: 13 amino acids. The CDR3 loop reads CASSPTMGYEQYF. For the CDR3, the DNA is TGTGCCAGCAGCCCGACTATGGGCTACGAGCAGTACTTC.

This chain uses TRBV28 with TRBJ1-1; D unresolved. V lost 1 base, J lost 6 bases, and 6 bases lay in between. The germline V gene encodes CDR1 MDHEN and CDR2 SYDVKM. CDR3 length: 12 amino acids. The CDR3 coding sequence is TGTGCCAGCAGTTTATTTCCCCCTGAAGCTTTCTTT. It translates to CASSLFPPEAFF. The entire variable domain, with the rest obtained from reference TRBV28 and TRBJ1-1, is as follows: DVKVTQSSRYLVKRTGEKVFLECVQDMDHENMFWYRQDPGLGLRLIYFSYDVKMKEKGDIPEGYSVSREKKERFSLILESASTNQTSMYLCASSLFPPEAFFGQGTRLTVV.

The chain has TRBV7-3 and TRBJ2-3; TRBD2 might be the D (6 bases). With 2 bases removed from V and 2 bases from J, the gap between germline ends came to 11 bases. CDR1 is SGHTA and CDR2 is FQGTGA in the germline V gene. This CDR3 has 15 amino acids. The CDR3 DNA sequence: TGTGCCAGCAGCTTATACGCGGGGTACACAGATACGCAGTATTTT. Amino acids: CASSLYAGYTDTQYF.

V usage is TRBV10-1 and J usage is TRBJ2-7; the match to TRBD1 covers 8 bases. V shed 3 bases and J 1 base; nucleotides not matched to a gene: 2. Germline-derived CDR1 and CDR2 are WNHNN and SYGVQD (reference sequence). This CDR3 is built from 14 residues. CDR3 nucleotides: TGCGCCAGCAGTGACAGGGGGCCGTCCTACGAGCAGTACTTC. This sequence encodes CASSDRGPSYEQYF.

The rearrangement uses TRBV18 and TRBJ2-5; the D is unclear. Deletions cut 0 bases from V and 2 bases from J, with 7 bases between. CDR3 size: 14 residues. Germline assignment: CDR1 KGHSH and CDR2 LQKENI. The CDR3 nucleotides are TGTGCCAGCTCACCACCGGGGTGGCAAGAGACCCAGTACTTC. Translation gives CASSPPGWQETQYF. Complete variable domain (other parts from reference TRBV18 and TRBJ2-5): NAGVMQNPRHLVRRRGQEARLRCSPMKGHSHVYWYRQLPEEGLKFMVYLQKENIIDESGMPKERFSAEFPKEGPSILRIQQVVRGDSAAYFCASSPPGWQETQYFGPGTRLLVL.

The chain combines TRBV6-2 or TRBV6-3 with TRBJ2-2; D is undetermined. The germline CDR1 and CDR2 sequences are MNHEY and SVGEGT. CDR3 size: 15 residues. V gave up 6 bases and J gave up 0 bases, with 11 bases separating them. The CDR3 sequence: CASSPPGANTGELFF. The DNA for the CDR3 is TGTGCCAGCAGCCCCCCTGGGGCGAACACCGGGGAGCTGTTTTTT.